A selection of T cell receptor beta chains follows, all from one sample in a study of CD8 T cells in ankylosing spondylitis. TCRdb fed the 5' RACE reads into MiXCR, producing one record per CDR3 protein. There are about 500,000 distinct CDR3 sequences in the sample; roughly 12% occur only once, and about 6.5% lies in the top ten. Sequencing used blood, either unsorted or a sorted T cell fraction (not recorded which). These receptors came from a male donor with ankylosing spondylitis. Both conserved end residues are part of each CDR3. A D gene is named only where the DNA matches it firmly. Size is stated for part of the rows, as once, few or many counts, or as a class when the clone is expanded.

j_call: TRBJ1-4; clone_size: -; v_call: TRBV27; d_call: -; cdr3_nt: TGTGCCAGCAGAATGACGGACGCAACTAATGAAAAACTGTTTTTT; cdr3_aa: CASRMTDATNEKLFF
j_call: TRBJ1-5; clone_size: -; v_call: TRBV20-1; d_call: -; cdr3_nt: TGCAGTGCTAGAAGGCCCGGGCGGCTTAGCAATCAGCCCCAGCATTTT; cdr3_aa: CSARRPGRLSNQPQHF
j_call: TRBJ2-2; clone_size: many; v_call: TRBV12-3/TRBV12-4; d_call: -; cdr3_nt: TGTGCCAGCACCAAAGCGATAGGGAGCACCGGGGAGCTGTTTTTT; cdr3_aa: CASTKAIGSTGELFF
j_call: TRBJ2-1; clone_size: -; v_call: TRBV4-1; d_call: -; cdr3_nt: TGCGCCAGCAGCCCCTTAGGGGAGATTTACTACAATGAGCAGTTCTTC; cdr3_aa: CASSPLGEIYYNEQFF
j_call: TRBJ2-3; clone_size: -; v_call: TRBV5-1; d_call: TRBD2; cdr3_nt: TGCGACAGCAGCTTGAACAGCGGGAGCACAACAGATACGCAGTATTTT; cdr3_aa: CDSSLNSGSTTDTQYF
j_call: TRBJ1-2; clone_size: -; v_call: TRBV29-1; d_call: -; cdr3_nt: TGCAGCGTTGGGGTCGATAGCTACACCTTC; cdr3_aa: CSVGVDSYTF
j_call: TRBJ1-2; clone_size: few; v_call: TRBV4-1; d_call: -; cdr3_nt: TGCGCCAGCAGCCAATCAGACCAGCGTCACTATGGCTACACCTTC; cdr3_aa: CASSQSDQRHYGYTF
j_call: TRBJ1-1; clone_size: few; v_call: TRBV20-1; d_call: -; cdr3_nt: TGCAGTGCTAGAGATGCCCCGGGAATGAACACTGAAGCTTTCTTT; cdr3_aa: CSARDAPGMNTEAFF
j_call: TRBJ1-1; clone_size: few; v_call: TRBV5-1; d_call: -; cdr3_nt: TGCGCCAGCAGCTTTCAGGATATATCGAACACTGAAGCTTTCTTT; cdr3_aa: CASSFQDISNTEAFF
j_call: TRBJ1-3; clone_size: -; v_call: TRBV6-1; d_call: -; cdr3_nt: TGTGCCAGCAGCCCAGGCCCTATCTCTGGAAACACCATATATTTT; cdr3_aa: CASSPGPISGNTIYF
j_call: TRBJ2-1; clone_size: many; v_call: TRBV6-1; d_call: TRBD2; cdr3_nt: TGTGCCAGCAGGGGACTAGCGGGTTCGCGCTCCTACAATGAGCAGTTCTTC; cdr3_aa: CASRGLAGSRSYNEQFF
j_call: TRBJ1-2; clone_size: few; v_call: TRBV28; d_call: -; cdr3_nt: TGTGCCAGCAGTTTAAGTACGGTATACGGCTACACCTTC; cdr3_aa: CASSLSTVYGYTF
j_call: TRBJ2-1; clone_size: -; v_call: TRBV20-1; d_call: -; cdr3_nt: TGCAGTGCTCGGGAAAGGACCCGGGGGTCCTACAATGAGCAGTTCTTC; cdr3_aa: CSARERTRGSYNEQFF
j_call: TRBJ1-5; clone_size: -; v_call: TRBV9; d_call: -; cdr3_nt: TGTGCCAGCAGCCCTCTCGACGGCAATCAGCCCCAGCATTTT; cdr3_aa: CASSPLDGNQPQHF
j_call: TRBJ2-7; clone_size: many; v_call: TRBV27; d_call: -; cdr3_nt: TGTGCCAGCAGAAGGAGCGGGAAGGGGGCCTACGAGCAGTACTTC; cdr3_aa: CASRRSGKGAYEQYF
j_call: TRBJ2-1; clone_size: many; v_call: TRBV12-3/TRBV12-4; d_call: TRBD2; cdr3_nt: TGTGCCAGCAGGGATACAGGGACTAGCGCGACCTACAATGAGCAGTTCTTC; cdr3_aa: CASRDTGTSATYNEQFF
j_call: TRBJ2-1; clone_size: few; v_call: TRBV20-1; d_call: TRBD1; cdr3_nt: TGCAGTGCTAGAGCGGCTAGGGGGCACGTCTACAATGAGCAGTTCTTC; cdr3_aa: CSARAARGHVYNEQFF
j_call: TRBJ1-1; clone_size: many; v_call: TRBV7-8; d_call: TRBD1; cdr3_nt: TGTGCCAGCAGTCGCGACAGGGGGGCGGAAGCTTTCTTT; cdr3_aa: CASSRDRGAEAFF
j_call: TRBJ2-5; clone_size: few; v_call: TRBV20-1; d_call: TRBD2; cdr3_nt: TGCAGTGCTAGAAAGAGCGCGCCTCCGGAGAGCGGGAGGGTCCAAGAGACCCAGTACTTC; cdr3_aa: CSARKSAPPESGRVQETQYF
j_call: TRBJ2-7; clone_size: few; v_call: TRBV4-2; d_call: TRBD2; cdr3_nt: TGTGCCAGCAGCCAAGCGGCTAGCGGGAGCTACGAGCAGTACTTC; cdr3_aa: CASSQAASGSYEQYF
j_call: TRBJ2-1; clone_size: few; v_call: TRBV5-1; d_call: TRBD2; cdr3_nt: TGCGCCAGCAGCCAAGCACTAGCGGGAGTTATTGATGAGCAGTTCTTC; cdr3_aa: CASSQALAGVIDEQFF
j_call: TRBJ2-5; clone_size: -; v_call: TRBV7-8; d_call: -; cdr3_nt: TGTGCCAGCAGGGAAGAGACGGGCGGGACCCAGTACTTC; cdr3_aa: CASREETGGTQYF
j_call: TRBJ2-1; clone_size: -; v_call: TRBV7-6; d_call: TRBD2; cdr3_nt: TGTGCCAGCAGCTTAGATCTAGCGGATAGCTCCTACAATGAGCAGTTCTTC; cdr3_aa: CASSLDLADSSYNEQFF
j_call: TRBJ2-1; clone_size: few; v_call: TRBV29-1; d_call: TRBD2; cdr3_nt: TGCAGCGTTGAAGGGAGTGAGACTAGCGGGAGGGCGTCGAATGAGCAGTTCTTC; cdr3_aa: CSVEGSETSGRASNEQFF
j_call: TRBJ2-1; clone_size: few; v_call: TRBV10-3; d_call: -; cdr3_nt: TGTGCCATCCGGGGAGTTGGTGGACTCAATGAGCAGTTCTTC; cdr3_aa: CAIRGVGGLNEQFF
j_call: TRBJ2-2; clone_size: many; v_call: TRBV5-1; d_call: TRBD2; cdr3_nt: TGCGCCAGCAGCTTGACTAGCGGGGGGAACACCGGGGAGCTGTTTTTT; cdr3_aa: CASSLTSGGNTGELFF
j_call: TRBJ2-2; clone_size: many; v_call: TRBV11-2; d_call: -; cdr3_nt: TGTGCCAGCAGCCCCCTGACAGTCGGGGAGCTGTTTTTT; cdr3_aa: CASSPLTVGELFF
j_call: TRBJ2-1; clone_size: -; v_call: TRBV12-5; d_call: -; cdr3_nt: TGTGCTAGTGGAAGTCCAGGGAGTTTGGCGAATGAGCAGTTCTTC; cdr3_aa: CASGSPGSLANEQFF
j_call: TRBJ1-2; clone_size: few; v_call: TRBV7-9; d_call: TRBD1; cdr3_nt: TGTGCCAGCAGCTCCCGGACAGGGCGGTATGGCTACACCTTC; cdr3_aa: CASSSRTGRYGYTF
j_call: TRBJ1-1; clone_size: -; v_call: TRBV20-1; d_call: -; cdr3_nt: TGCAGTGCTAGAGGACAGGATGGGGTCACTGAAGCTTTCTTT; cdr3_aa: CSARGQDGVTEAFF
j_call: TRBJ2-7; clone_size: many; v_call: TRBV5-1; d_call: -; cdr3_nt: TGCGCCAGCAGCTTCGACAAACCAGCCTCCTACGAGCAGTACTTC; cdr3_aa: CASSFDKPASYEQYF
j_call: TRBJ1-2; clone_size: few; v_call: TRBV5-1; d_call: -; cdr3_nt: TGCGCCAGCAGTTTCACCGACCCGGGAGCTGGCTACACCTTC; cdr3_aa: CASSFTDPGAGYTF
j_call: TRBJ1-4; clone_size: -; v_call: TRBV29-1; d_call: -; cdr3_nt: TGCAGCGTTGATGGTTCAACTAATGAAAAACTGTTTTTT; cdr3_aa: CSVDGSTNEKLFF
j_call: TRBJ2-1; clone_size: few; v_call: TRBV11-2; d_call: -; cdr3_nt: TGTGCCAGCAGTCCTGGGACTGGAAAAACTACTACCTACAATGAGCAGTTCTTC; cdr3_aa: CASSPGTGKTTTYNEQFF
j_call: TRBJ1-1; clone_size: many; v_call: TRBV2; d_call: -; cdr3_nt: TGTGCCAGCAACCTCGAGGAGAACACTGAAGCTTTCTTT; cdr3_aa: CASNLEENTEAFF
j_call: TRBJ2-5; clone_size: few; v_call: TRBV5-5; d_call: TRBD1; cdr3_nt: TGTGCCAGCAGCTTGGAGCCCAGGGGGAATCAAGAGACCCAGTACTTC; cdr3_aa: CASSLEPRGNQETQYF
j_call: TRBJ2-5; clone_size: -; v_call: TRBV10-3; d_call: -; cdr3_nt: TGTGCCATCAGTGAGTCAAAGGAGACCCAGTACTTC; cdr3_aa: CAISESKETQYF
j_call: TRBJ2-1; clone_size: -; v_call: TRBV7-2; d_call: TRBD2; cdr3_nt: TGTGCCAGCAGCTTAGGGAGCGGGAGGTCGGGGGAGCAGTTCTTC; cdr3_aa: CASSLGSGRSGEQFF
j_call: TRBJ2-1; clone_size: many; v_call: TRBV7-2; d_call: -; cdr3_nt: TGTGCCAGCACCCTCCAAAATGAGCAGTTCTTC; cdr3_aa: CASTLQNEQFF
j_call: TRBJ1-2; clone_size: few; v_call: TRBV12-3/TRBV12-4; d_call: -; cdr3_nt: TGTGCCAGCACCCAGTGGGGGCCCAACTATGGCTACACCTTC; cdr3_aa: CASTQWGPNYGYTF
j_call: TRBJ2-5; clone_size: many; v_call: TRBV20-1; d_call: TRBD2; cdr3_nt: TGCAGTGCTGCTAGTCTGGGACTAGCGGAAGAGACCCAGTACTTC; cdr3_aa: CSAASLGLAEETQYF